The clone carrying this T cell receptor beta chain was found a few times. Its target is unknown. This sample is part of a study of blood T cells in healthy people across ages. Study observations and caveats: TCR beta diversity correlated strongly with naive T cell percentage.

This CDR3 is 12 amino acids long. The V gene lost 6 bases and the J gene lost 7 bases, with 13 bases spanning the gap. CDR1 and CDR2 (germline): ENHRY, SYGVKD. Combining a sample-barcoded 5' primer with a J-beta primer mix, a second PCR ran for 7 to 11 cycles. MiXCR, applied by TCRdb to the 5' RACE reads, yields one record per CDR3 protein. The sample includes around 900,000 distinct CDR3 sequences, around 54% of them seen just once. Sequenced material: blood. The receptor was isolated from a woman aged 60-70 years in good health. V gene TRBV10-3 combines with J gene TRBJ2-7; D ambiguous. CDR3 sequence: CAISPVSREQYF. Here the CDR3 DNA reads TGTGCCATCAGCCCCGTTTCAAGGGAGCAGTACTTC.